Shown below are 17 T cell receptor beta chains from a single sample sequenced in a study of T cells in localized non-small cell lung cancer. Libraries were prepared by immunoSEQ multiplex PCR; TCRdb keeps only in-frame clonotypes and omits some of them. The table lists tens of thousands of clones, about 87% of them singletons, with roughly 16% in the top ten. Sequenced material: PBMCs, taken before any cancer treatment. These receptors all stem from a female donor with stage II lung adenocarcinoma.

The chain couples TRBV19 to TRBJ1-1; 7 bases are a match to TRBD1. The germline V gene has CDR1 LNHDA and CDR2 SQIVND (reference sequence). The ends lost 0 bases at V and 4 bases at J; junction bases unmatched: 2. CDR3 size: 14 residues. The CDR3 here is CASSIEGTVTEAFF. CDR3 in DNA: TGTGCCAGTAGTATAGAAGGGACAGTCACTGAAGCTTTCTTT.

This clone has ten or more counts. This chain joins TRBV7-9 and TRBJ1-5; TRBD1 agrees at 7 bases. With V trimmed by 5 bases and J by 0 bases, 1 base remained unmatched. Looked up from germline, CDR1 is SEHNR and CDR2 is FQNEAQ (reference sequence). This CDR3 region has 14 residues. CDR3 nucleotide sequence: TGTGCCAGCAGCCGGGACAGTAGCAATCAGCCCCAGCATTTT. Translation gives CASSRDSSNQPQHF.

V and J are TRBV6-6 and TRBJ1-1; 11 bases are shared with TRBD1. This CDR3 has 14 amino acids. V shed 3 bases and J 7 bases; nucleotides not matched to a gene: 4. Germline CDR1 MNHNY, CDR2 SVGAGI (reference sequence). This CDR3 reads CASSYLGQGDEAFF. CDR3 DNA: TGTGCCAGCAGTTATTTGGGACAGGGGGATGAAGCTTTCTTT.

CDR3 amino acids: CASSGKLGARNYGYTF. The CDR3 nucleotides read TGTGCCAGCAGCGGAAAATTAGGGGCGCGAAACTATGGCTACACCTTC. The chain joins TRBV9 to TRBJ1-2, with D possibly matching TRBD1 (5 bases). The CDR3 has 16 residues. V was pared by 3 bases and J by 2 bases, with 17 bases between. In germline, CDR1 is SGDLS, CDR2 YYNGEE.

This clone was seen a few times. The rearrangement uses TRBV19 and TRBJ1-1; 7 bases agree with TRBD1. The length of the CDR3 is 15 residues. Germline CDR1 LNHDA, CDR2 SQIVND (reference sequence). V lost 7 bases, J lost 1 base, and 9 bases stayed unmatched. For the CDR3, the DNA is TGTGCCAGTAAGGGGGCTCGTGGGAAGAACACTGAAGCTTTCTTT. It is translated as CASKGARGKNTEAFF.

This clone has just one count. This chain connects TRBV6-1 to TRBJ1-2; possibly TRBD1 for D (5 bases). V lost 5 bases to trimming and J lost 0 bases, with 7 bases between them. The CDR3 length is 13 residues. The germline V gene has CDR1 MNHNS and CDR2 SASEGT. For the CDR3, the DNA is TGTGCCAGCAGTCCGACAGCTAACTATGGCTACACCTTC. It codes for CASSPTANYGYTF.

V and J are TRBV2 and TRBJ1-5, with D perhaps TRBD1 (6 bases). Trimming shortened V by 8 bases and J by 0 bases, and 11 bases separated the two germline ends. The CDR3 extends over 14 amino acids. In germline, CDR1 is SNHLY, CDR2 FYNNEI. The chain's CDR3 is CASRQDISNQPQHF. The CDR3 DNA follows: TGTGCCAGCCGACAGGATATTAGCAATCAGCCCCAGCATTTT.

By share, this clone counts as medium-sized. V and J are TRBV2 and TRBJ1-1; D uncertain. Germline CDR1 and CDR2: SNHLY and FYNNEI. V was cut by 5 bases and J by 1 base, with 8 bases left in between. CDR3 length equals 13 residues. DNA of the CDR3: TGTGCCAGCAGTTCGGCAGAGAACACTGAAGCTTTCTTT. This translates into CASSSAENTEAFF.

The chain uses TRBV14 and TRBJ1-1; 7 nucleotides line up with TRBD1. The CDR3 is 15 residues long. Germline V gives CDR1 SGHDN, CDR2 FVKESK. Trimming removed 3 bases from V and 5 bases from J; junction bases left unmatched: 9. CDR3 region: CASSQTDRARTEAFF. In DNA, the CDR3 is TGTGCCAGCAGCCAGACCGACAGGGCGAGGACTGAAGCTTTCTTT.

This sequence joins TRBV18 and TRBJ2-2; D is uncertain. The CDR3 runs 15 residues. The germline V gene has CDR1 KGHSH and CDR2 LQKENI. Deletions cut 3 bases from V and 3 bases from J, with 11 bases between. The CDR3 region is CASSPWDGDTGELFF. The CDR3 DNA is TGTGCCAGCTCACCTTGGGATGGGGACACCGGGGAGCTGTTTTTT.

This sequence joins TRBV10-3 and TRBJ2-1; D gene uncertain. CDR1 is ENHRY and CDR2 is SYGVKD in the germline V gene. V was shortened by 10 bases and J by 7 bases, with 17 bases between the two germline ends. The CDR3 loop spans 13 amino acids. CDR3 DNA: TGTGCCACCAAAGAAGCGTTAAGGAATGAGCAGTTCTTC. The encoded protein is CATKEALRNEQFF.

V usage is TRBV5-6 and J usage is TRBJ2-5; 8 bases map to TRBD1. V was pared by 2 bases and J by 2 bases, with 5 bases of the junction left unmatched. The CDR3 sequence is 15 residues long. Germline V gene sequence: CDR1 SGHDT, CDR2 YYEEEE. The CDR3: CASSFTGGMQETQYF. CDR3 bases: TGTGCCAGCAGCTTTACAGGGGGAATGCAAGAGACCCAGTACTTC.

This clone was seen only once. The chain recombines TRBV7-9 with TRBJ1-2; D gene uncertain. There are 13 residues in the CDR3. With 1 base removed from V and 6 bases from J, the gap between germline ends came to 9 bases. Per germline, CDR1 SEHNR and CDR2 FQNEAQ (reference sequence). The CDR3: CASSLGPPDGYTF. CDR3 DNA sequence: TGTGCCAGCAGCTTAGGTCCCCCTGATGGCTACACCTTC.

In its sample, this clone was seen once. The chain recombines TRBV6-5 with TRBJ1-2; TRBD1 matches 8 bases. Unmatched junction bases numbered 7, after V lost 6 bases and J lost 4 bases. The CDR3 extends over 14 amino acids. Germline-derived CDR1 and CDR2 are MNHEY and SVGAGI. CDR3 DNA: TGTGCCAGCAGCCGGCCACAGGGGGGCTATGGCTACACCTTC. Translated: CASSRPQGGYGYTF.

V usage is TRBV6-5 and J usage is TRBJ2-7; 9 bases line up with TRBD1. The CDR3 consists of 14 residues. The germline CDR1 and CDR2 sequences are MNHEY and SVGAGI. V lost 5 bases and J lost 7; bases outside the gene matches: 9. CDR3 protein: CASSTRDRAGEQYF. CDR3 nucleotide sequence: TGTGCCAGCAGTACCCGGGACAGGGCTGGAGAGCAGTACTTC.

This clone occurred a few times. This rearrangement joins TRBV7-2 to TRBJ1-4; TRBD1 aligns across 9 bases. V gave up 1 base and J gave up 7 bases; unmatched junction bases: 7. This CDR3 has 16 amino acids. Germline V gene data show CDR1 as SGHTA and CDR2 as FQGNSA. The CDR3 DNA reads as TGTGCCAGCAGCTTAGGAATACAGGGGGCGCTTGAAAAACTGTTTTTT. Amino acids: CASSLGIQGALEKLFF. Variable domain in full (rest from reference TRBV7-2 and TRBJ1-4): GAGVSQSPSNKVTEKGKDVELRCDPISGHTALYWYRQSLGQGLEFLIYFQGNSAPDKSGLPSDRFSAERTGGSVSTLTIQRTQQEDSAVYLCASSLGIQGALEKLFFGSGTQLSVL.

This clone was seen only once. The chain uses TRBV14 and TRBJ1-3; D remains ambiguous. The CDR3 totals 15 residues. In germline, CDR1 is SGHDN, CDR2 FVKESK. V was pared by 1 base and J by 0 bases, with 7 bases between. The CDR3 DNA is TGTGCCAGCAGCCAAGTCCAAAGCTCTGGAAACACCATATATTTT. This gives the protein CASSQVQSSGNTIYF.